This TCR beta chain was recovered during a study of T cell responses to AZD1222 COVID-19 vaccine. Study-wide results and caveats: Only five or six AZD1222 recipients tested seropositive at baseline. Vaccination with two AZD1222 doses was followed by a rise in Spike-specific TCR breadth and depth.

Trimming stripped 7 bases from V and 5 bases from J, with 15 bases between. Per germline, CDR1 SGHRS and CDR2 YFSETQ. The CDR3 consists of 14 residues. TCRdb keeps only in-frame clones here, not all; method: immunoSEQ multiplex PCR. The sample yields tens of thousands of clones, under 95% seen once. With regard to this clone: Its specificity is unknown.

The sequencing here drew on peripheral blood, taken on day 0 of AZD1222 vaccination. This TCR was recovered from an adult in good health. The rearrangement uses TRBV5-1 and TRBJ2-2; possibly TRBD1 or TRBD2 for D (6 bases each). Here the CDR3 DNA reads TGCGCCAGCGTCGGGGGCGCGGGAACCGGGGAGCTGTTTTTT. Its translation: CASVGGAGTGELFF.